The 18 T cell receptor beta chains given below trace back to one sample, sequenced in a study of blood T cells in healthy people across ages. Using a J-beta primer mix together with a sample-barcoded 5' primer, a second PCR was run for roughly 6 to 11 cycles. TCRdb re-called the 5' RACE reads with MiXCR, one entry per CDR3 protein. The table records around 970,000 distinct CDR3 sequences, roughly 47% of them present only once. Sequencing was performed on blood. These receptors all stem from a woman aged 55 to 70 in good health.

The rearrangement joins TRBV29-1 to TRBJ2-7; TRBD1 aligns across 7 bases. The J call could be wrong; TRBJ2-5 is a better fit for the DNA end. The germline CDR1 and CDR2 sequences are SQVTM and ANQGSEA. This CDR3 contains 14 residues. The DNA of the CDR3 is TGCAGCGTTGTCTTAGAAGGGGGCGCGGAGACCCAGTACTTC. Translated, it gives CSVVLEGGAETQYF.

J is TRBJ2-5 and V is TRBV13; 7 positions match TRBD2. The J call may be wrong; the DNA end is better matched by TRBJ2-7. Germline loops: CDR1 PRHDT, CDR2 FYEKMQ (reference sequence). The CDR3 covers 14 residues. CDR3 sequence: CASSLGRDYDEQYF. Here the CDR3 DNA reads TGTGCCAGCAGCTTAGGCCGGGACTATGACGAGCAGTACTTC.

This clonotype was seen more than once but under ten times. The genes are TRBV20-1 and TRBJ2-3; no reliable D call. Deletions cut 0 bases from V and 1 base from J, with 11 bases between. The germline gives CDR1 DFQATT, CDR2 SNEGSKA (reference sequence). The CDR3 is 15 amino acids. CDR3 sequence (DNA): TGCAGTGCTAGAGAGTCTCAACGCGGCACAGATACGCAGTATTTT. This translates into CSARESQRGTDTQYF.

The table lists this clonotype with a few counts. This rearrangement joins TRBV24-1 to TRBJ1-2, with TRBD1 matching 10 bases. CDR1 and CDR2 from the germline V gene are KGHDR and SFDVKD. V shed 9 bases, J shed 6 bases, and the junction held 6 bases outside the gene matches. The CDR3 spans 13 residues. CDR3 DNA sequence: TGTGCCACCCGTCAAGGACAGGGGGATGGCTACACCTTC. It specifies CATRQGQGDGYTF.

This clonotype was observed a few times. This chain joins TRBV7-2 and TRBJ2-7; 8 nucleotides line up with TRBD1. Germline V gene sequence: CDR1 SGHTA, CDR2 FQGNSA. The V and J ends lost 3 bases and 5 bases, in that order; junction bases with no gene match: 12. This CDR3 comprises 16 residues. The CDR3 loop is CASSFTYGTGLNEQYF. The CDR3 bases are TGTGCCAGCAGCTTTACTTACGGGACAGGCTTGAACGAGCAGTACTTC. Full variable domain (missing parts from reference TRBV7-2 and TRBJ2-7): GAGVSQSPSNKVTEKGKDVELRCDPISGHTALYWYRQSLGQGLEFLIYFQGNSAPDKSGLPSDRFSAERTGGSVSTLTIQRTQQEDSAVYLCASSFTYGTGLNEQYFGPGTRLTVT.

The CDR3 reads CSARVPFLRLDYEQYF. Here the CDR3 DNA reads TGCAGTGCTAGAGTTCCCTTCCTGCGACTAGACTACGAGCAGTACTTC. The chain carries TRBV20-1 and TRBJ2-7, with D possibly TRBD2 on 6 matching bases. Trimming left V 1 base short and J 3 bases short, with 19 bases between. The CDR3 runs to 16 residues. CDR1 and CDR2 from the germline V gene are DFQATT and SNEGSKA (reference sequence).

CDR3 region: CASSLGTVSHGYTF. The CDR3 nucleotides are TGTGCCAGCAGCTTAGGAACAGTGAGTCATGGCTACACCTTC. V usage is TRBV7-9 and J usage is TRBJ1-2; D is undetermined. The CDR3 sequence is 14 residues long. The germline V and J ends were trimmed by 1 base and 6 bases, with 12 bases remaining between them. Germline CDR1 SEHNR, CDR2 FQNEAQ (reference sequence).

The V gene is TRBV2, the J gene TRBJ1-3; 7 bases are shared with TRBD1. The CDR3 is made up of 15 amino acids. Germline values: CDR1 SNHLY, CDR2 FYNNEI. With 11 bases clipped from V and 0 bases from J, the junction kept 10 bases outside the gene matches. CDR3 sequence reads: CAGRDSSFSGNTIYF. The DNA for the CDR3 is TGTGCCGGAAGGGACAGCTCCTTCTCTGGAAACACCATATATTTT.

The chain has TRBV19 and TRBJ2-1, with TRBD2 identical over 10 bases. The CDR3 runs 12 residues. The germline gives CDR1 LNHDA, CDR2 SQIVND (reference sequence). Trimming at V came to 3 bases and at J to 14 bases, leaving 4 bases not matched to a gene. The CDR3: CASSIGTSAKFF. DNA for the CDR3: TGTGCCAGTAGTATTGGGACTAGCGCAAAGTTCTTC.

The V call is TRBV7-9, the J call TRBJ1-2; 7 bases fit TRBD1. CDR1 and CDR2 (germline): SEHNR, FQNEAQ (reference sequence). The V gene end was trimmed by 0 bases and the J gene end by 3 bases; junction bases not matched to a gene: 4. This CDR3 is built from 15 residues. In DNA form, the CDR3 reads TGTGCCAGCAGCTTAGCAGGGGGCGCTGACTATGGCTACACCTTC. The encoded protein is CASSLAGGADYGYTF. The whole variable domain, filled in from reference TRBV7-9 and TRBJ1-2, reads DTGVSQNPRHKITKRGQNVTFRCDPISEHNRLYWYRQTLGQGPEFLTYFQNEAQLEKSRLLSDRFSAERPKGSFSTLEIQRTEQGDSAMYLCASSLAGGADYGYTFGSGTRLTVV.

The V gene is TRBV7-8, the J gene TRBJ2-4; perhaps TRBD2 as D (6 bases). The assigned J gene may be wrong: the sequence end matches TRBJ2-7 better. CDR1 and CDR2 (germline): SGHVS, FQNEAQ. This CDR3 is built from 18 residues. The DNA of the CDR3 is TGTGCCAGCAGCCCGTTAATGTATGGGGGGAGGTTCGTCTACGAGCAGTACTTC. Protein sequence: CASSPLMYGGRFVYEQYF.

The V call is TRBV2, the J call TRBJ2-3; D gene ambiguous. Germline V gene data show CDR1 as SNHLY and CDR2 as FYNNEI. The V end lost 3 bases, the J end lost 2 bases, and 9 bases lay between the germline ends. CDR3 length equals 14 residues. This chain's CDR3 is CASSDVAPTDTQYF. CDR3 coding DNA: TGTGCCAGCAGTGATGTGGCACCCACAGATACGCAGTATTTT.

This clonotype was seen more than once but under ten times. The junction shows a germline mismatch at one end, possibly a read error. V usage is TRBV18 and J usage is TRBJ2-3, with 8 bases identical to TRBD2. The CDR3 has 15 residues. Germline-derived CDR1 and CDR2 are KGHSH and LQKENI. CDR3 in DNA: TGTGCCAGCTCGCCACCGCGCGGGAGGTCAGATACGCAGTATTTT. Encoded protein: CASSPPRGRSDTQYF.

This clonotype was counted between two and nine times. This sequence joins TRBV11-2 and TRBJ2-6; no clear D. CDR3 size: 14 residues. The V end was cut by 0 bases, the J end by 3 bases, with 3 bases between. Germline CDR1 reads SGHAT; CDR2 reads FQNNGV. CDR3 in amino acids: CASSLERGANVLTF. The CDR3, as DNA: TGTGCCAGCAGCTTAGAGCGTGGGGCCAACGTCCTGACTTTC. Based on the CDR3 plus reference TRBV11-2 and TRBJ2-6, the full variable domain is EAGVAQSPRYKIIEKRQSVAFWCNPISGHATLYWYQQILGQGPKLLIQFQNNGVVDDSQLPKDRFSAERLKGVDSTLKIQPAKLEDSAVYLCASSLERGANVLTFGAGSRLTVL.

This clonotype was seen only a few times. V and J are TRBV20-1 and TRBJ2-7, with 8 bases that match TRBD2. V lost 3 bases, J lost 4 bases, and 8 bases stayed unmatched. Germline V lookup: CDR1 DFQATT, CDR2 SNEGSKA (reference sequence). The CDR3 loop spans 14 amino acids. CDR3 sequence reads: CSARSREGLYEQYF. CDR3 sequence (DNA): TGCAGTGCTAGGTCCCGGGAGGGGCTATACGAGCAGTACTTC.

In its sample, this clonotype was seen a few times. The gene calls are TRBV10-3 and TRBJ2-3; D is possibly TRBD2 (6 bases). Germline CDR1 reads ENHRY; CDR2 reads SYGVKD. The V gene lost 6 bases and the J gene lost 3 bases, with 13 bases spanning the gap. The CDR3 is 14 residues long. The CDR3 sequence: CAIRQEGQTDTQYF. CDR3 DNA: TGTGCCATCAGACAGGAGGGCCAAACAGATACGCAGTATTTT.

The CDR3 sequence: CASSGWGRTSNTEAFF. The CDR3 DNA reads as TGCGCCAGCAGCGGATGGGGTAGGACAAGCAACACTGAAGCTTTCTTT. The chain carries TRBV4-3 and TRBJ1-1; TRBD1 is a possible D gene (5 bases). This CDR3 has 16 residues. The V and J ends lost 5 bases and 2 bases respectively, with 18 bases between them. In germline, CDR1 is LGHNA, CDR2 YSLEER.

This rearrangement joins TRBV20-1 to TRBJ2-7, with 9 nucleotides matching TRBD1. This CDR3 has 14 amino acids. Trimming cost V 5 bases and J 3 bases; bases outside gene matches: 8. Germline lookup yields CDR1 DFQATT and CDR2 SNEGSKA (reference sequence). The CDR3 DNA follows: TGCAGTGCTGACGGACAGGGGTCGGGCTACGAGCAGTACTTC. Encoded protein: CSADGQGSGYEQYF.